Presented here are 21 T cell receptor beta chains from one specimen sequenced in a study of PD-1 blockade in classical Hodgkin lymphoma. With no exception, relapse followed autologous stem cell transplantation in all patients, and brentuximab vedotin exposure varied. The data were produced by immunoSEQ multiplex PCR, yet TCRdb's version contains in-frame clones alone and is incomplete. The sample consists of tens of thousands of clones, approximately 73% of them appearing once. The material sequenced was peripheral blood mononuclear cells (PBMCs), taken at baseline. The receptors here all came from a human donor with classical Hodgkin lymphoma.

The gene calls are TRBV7-8 and TRBJ2-3; the match to TRBD2 covers 9 bases. Germline values: CDR1 SGHVS, CDR2 FQNEAQ. The CDR3 runs to 16 residues. V gave up 2 bases and J gave up 0 bases; unmatched junction bases: 3. CDR3: CASSLLAGGSTDTQYF. In DNA form, the CDR3 reads TGTGCCAGCAGCTTATTGGCGGGAGGGAGCACAGATACGCAGTATTTT.

This chain uses TRBV6-5 with TRBJ1-1, with unresolved D. V was clipped by 1 base and J by 6 bases, with 12 bases between them. Germline V gene data show CDR1 as MNHEY and CDR2 as SVGAGI. The CDR3 runs 14 residues. The CDR3 DNA reads as TGTGCCAGCAGTTACTACCCCGAGCAGCCTGAAGCTTTCTTT. It translates to CASSYYPEQPEAFF.

V usage is TRBV19 and J usage is TRBJ1-2, with D perhaps TRBD1 (6 bases). Germline CDR1 reads LNHDA; CDR2 reads SQIVND (reference sequence). The CDR3 length is 13 residues. V was clipped by 3 bases and J by 2 bases, with 7 bases between them. This CDR3 reads CASSITGNYGYTF. CDR3 in DNA: TGTGCCAGTAGTATTACAGGGAACTATGGCTACACCTTC.

In its sample, this clone was seen once. The rearrangement links TRBV4-1 to TRBJ1-2, with 8 bases aligning to TRBD1. V dropped 4 bases and J dropped 4; count of bases not matched to a gene: 17. In germline, CDR1 is MGHRA, CDR2 YSYEKL. The CDR3 extends over 18 amino acids. CDR3: CASSPPTTGAQPTYGYTF. The CDR3 nucleotides are TGCGCCAGCAGCCCCCCGACGACAGGGGCTCAACCTACCTATGGCTACACCTTC.

This clone was seen just once. The V call is TRBV5-1, the J call TRBJ1-2; possibly TRBD1 for D (6 bases). The CDR3 has 14 amino acids. V was trimmed by 5 bases and J by 8 bases, leaving 19 bases between them. The V gene's germline CDR1 is SGHRS and CDR2 YFSETQ. CDR3 DNA sequence: TGCGCCAGCAGTTGGCTGGGGGCGCCAAGAGGCTACACCTTC. It translates to CASSWLGAPRGYTF.

V and J are TRBV7-3 and TRBJ1-1, with D possibly TRBD1 on 6 matching bases. V lost 8 bases and J lost 1, with 14 bases in between. Germline lookup yields CDR1 SGHTA and CDR2 FQGTGA. The CDR3 extends over 14 amino acids. The CDR3 region has the DNA TGTGCCAGCGGCCAGGGGATTGCGAACACTGAAGCTTTCTTT. Encoded protein: CASGQGIANTEAFF.

The CDR3 reads CATSSHRQGTTEAFF. The CDR3 DNA follows: TGTGCCACCAGCAGTCATCGTCAGGGGACCACTGAAGCTTTCTTT. The chain carries TRBV15 and TRBJ1-1, with D tentatively TRBD1 (6 bases). The CDR3 is 15 residues long. Per the germline V gene, CDR1 is LNHNV and CDR2 is YYDKDF (reference sequence). Trimming removed 3 bases from V and 4 bases from J, with 15 bases in between.

This clone was seen only a few times. The chain links TRBV18 to TRBJ2-7, with TRBD1 matching over 9 bases. With V trimmed by 6 bases and J by 3 bases, 6 bases remained unmatched. The V gene's germline CDR1 is KGHSH and CDR2 LQKENI. This CDR3 comprises 14 residues. DNA of the CDR3: TGTGCCAGCTCGGAAGGACAGGGGTACTACGAGCAGTACTTC. It translates to CASSEGQGYYEQYF.

The rearrangement links TRBV6-5 to TRBJ1-2, with D possibly being TRBD1 (6 bases). Germline values: CDR1 MNHEY, CDR2 SVGAGI. The CDR3 is 11 residues long. V lost 5 bases to trimming and J lost 6 bases, with 7 bases between them. This CDR3 reads CASSQGNGYTF. As DNA, the CDR3 is TGTGCCAGCAGTCAGGGGAATGGCTACACCTTC.

The chain links TRBV5-1 to TRBJ2-1, with 10 bases matching TRBD2. CDR1 and CDR2 (germline): SGHRS, YFSETQ. The CDR3 has 17 amino acids. After removal of 4 bases from V and 7 bases from J, the junction contained 14 bases not matched to a gene. As DNA, the CDR3 is TGCGCCAGCAGCGGTGGCAGCGGGGGGGCTATCGCGAATGAGCAGTTCTTC. Amino acids: CASSGGSGGAIANEQFF.

This clone was found a few times. The gene calls are TRBV15 and TRBJ1-5; D might be TRBD1 (6 bases). Germline lookup yields CDR1 LNHNV and CDR2 YYDKDF (reference sequence). Deletions cut 5 bases from V and 4 bases from J, with 15 bases between. The CDR3 loop spans 15 amino acids. This chain's CDR3 is CATSPQAGTNQPQHF. The CDR3 region has the DNA TGTGCCACCAGCCCCCAGGCAGGGACAAATCAGCCCCAGCATTTT.

This clone has more than one count but fewer than ten. The chain joins TRBV19 to TRBJ2-4, with D perhaps matching TRBD2 (6 bases). Germline V gene lookup returns CDR1 LNHDA and CDR2 SQIVND (reference sequence). There are 14 residues in the CDR3. V was pared by 5 bases and J by 10 bases, with 18 bases between. CDR3 nucleotide sequence: TGTGCCAGTAGTCTAGCGACGTTAGGTGAGATTCAGTACTTC. Residues: CASSLATLGEIQYF.

This rearrangement joins TRBV7-9 to TRBJ1-6; D gene ambiguous. The length of the CDR3 is 12 residues. Germline V gene data show CDR1 as SEHNR and CDR2 as FQNEAQ (reference sequence). Between the trimmed V and J ends, which lost 3 bases and 9 bases, there was a span of 6 bases. CDR3 in amino acids: CASSLEVSPLHF. CDR3 DNA sequence: TGTGCCAGCAGCTTGGAGGTTTCACCCCTCCACTTT.

This clone was observed a handful of times. This chain connects TRBV30 to TRBJ1-5, with 12 bases aligning to TRBD1. V shed 5 bases and J 4 bases; nucleotides not matched to a gene: 6. The CDR3 totals 15 residues. Germline values: CDR1 GTSNPN, CDR2 SVGIG (reference sequence). The CDR3 loop reads CAWGTGGLLNQPQHF. CDR3 coding DNA: TGTGCCTGGGGGACAGGGGGCCTACTTAATCAGCCCCAGCATTTT.

The chain couples TRBV11-3 to TRBJ2-1, with 8 bases that match TRBD1. The V gene end was trimmed by 0 bases and the J gene end by 7 bases; junction bases not matched to a gene: 14. This CDR3 has 18 amino acids. Germline lookup yields CDR1 SGHNT and CDR2 YENEEA. The CDR3 DNA reads TGTGCCAGCAGCTTAGATCTTGTCGGTCTTACAGGGGGGAATGAGCAGTTCTTC. It translates to CASSLDLVGLTGGNEQFF.

This clone was detected a few times. V is TRBV9 and J is TRBJ1-1; 8 positions agree with TRBD1. The V gene end was trimmed by 4 bases and the J gene end by 1 base; junction bases not matched to a gene: 6. Per the germline V gene, CDR1 is SGDLS and CDR2 is YYNGEE. CDR3 length: 15 amino acids. The CDR3 here is CASSPWTGKNTEAFF. DNA for the CDR3: TGTGCCAGCAGCCCGTGGACAGGGAAGAACACTGAAGCTTTCTTT.

The CDR3 region has the DNA TGTGCCAGCAGCCGCGAGTACGAGCAGTACTTC. Amino acid sequence: CASSREYEQYF. The chain links TRBV5-6 to TRBJ2-7; D ambiguous. The CDR3 covers 11 residues. From germline, CDR1 is SGHDT and CDR2 YYEEEE. V was shortened by 4 bases and J by 4 bases, with 6 bases between the two germline ends.

V and J are TRBV7-9 and TRBJ2-2; possibly TRBD1 or TRBD2 for D (5 bases each). V lost 1 base, J lost 0 bases, and 12 bases lay in between. Per the germline V gene, CDR1 is SEHNR and CDR2 is FQNEAQ (reference sequence). The length of the CDR3 is 17 residues. The CDR3 here is CASSLGVRGANTGELFF. The CDR3, as DNA: TGTGCCAGCAGCTTAGGCGTACGGGGCGCGAACACCGGGGAGCTGTTTTTT.

V is TRBV28 and J is TRBJ2-2; D gene uncertain. CDR1 and CDR2 from the germline V gene are MDHEN and SYDVKM. This CDR3 is built from 15 residues. Trimming removed 4 bases from V and 2 bases from J, with 11 bases in between. The CDR3 is CASSYIPPNTGELFF. The CDR3 region has the DNA TGTGCCAGCAGTTACATACCACCTAACACCGGGGAGCTGTTTTTT.

This chain joins TRBV6-5 and TRBJ1-2, with D unclear. The V gene lost 4 bases and the J gene lost 7 bases, with 13 bases spanning the gap. Germline loops: CDR1 MNHEY, CDR2 SVGAGI. The CDR3 contains 13 residues. DNA of the CDR3: TGTGCCAGCAGTTCGGACTCGGGAGGTGGCTACACCTTC. Translation gives CASSSDSGGGYTF.

This clone qualifies as medium-sized (0.01 to 0.1%). This chain connects TRBV15 to TRBJ1-4; D remains ambiguous. With 0 bases removed from V and 4 bases from J, the gap between germline ends came to 15 bases. The CDR3 sequence is 17 residues long. Germline V gene sequence: CDR1 LNHNV, CDR2 YYDKDF (reference sequence). The CDR3 region has the DNA TGTGCCACCAGCAGAGATGTCCGAGGGAAGTATAATGAAAAACTGTTTTTT. Protein product: CATSRDVRGKYNEKLFF.